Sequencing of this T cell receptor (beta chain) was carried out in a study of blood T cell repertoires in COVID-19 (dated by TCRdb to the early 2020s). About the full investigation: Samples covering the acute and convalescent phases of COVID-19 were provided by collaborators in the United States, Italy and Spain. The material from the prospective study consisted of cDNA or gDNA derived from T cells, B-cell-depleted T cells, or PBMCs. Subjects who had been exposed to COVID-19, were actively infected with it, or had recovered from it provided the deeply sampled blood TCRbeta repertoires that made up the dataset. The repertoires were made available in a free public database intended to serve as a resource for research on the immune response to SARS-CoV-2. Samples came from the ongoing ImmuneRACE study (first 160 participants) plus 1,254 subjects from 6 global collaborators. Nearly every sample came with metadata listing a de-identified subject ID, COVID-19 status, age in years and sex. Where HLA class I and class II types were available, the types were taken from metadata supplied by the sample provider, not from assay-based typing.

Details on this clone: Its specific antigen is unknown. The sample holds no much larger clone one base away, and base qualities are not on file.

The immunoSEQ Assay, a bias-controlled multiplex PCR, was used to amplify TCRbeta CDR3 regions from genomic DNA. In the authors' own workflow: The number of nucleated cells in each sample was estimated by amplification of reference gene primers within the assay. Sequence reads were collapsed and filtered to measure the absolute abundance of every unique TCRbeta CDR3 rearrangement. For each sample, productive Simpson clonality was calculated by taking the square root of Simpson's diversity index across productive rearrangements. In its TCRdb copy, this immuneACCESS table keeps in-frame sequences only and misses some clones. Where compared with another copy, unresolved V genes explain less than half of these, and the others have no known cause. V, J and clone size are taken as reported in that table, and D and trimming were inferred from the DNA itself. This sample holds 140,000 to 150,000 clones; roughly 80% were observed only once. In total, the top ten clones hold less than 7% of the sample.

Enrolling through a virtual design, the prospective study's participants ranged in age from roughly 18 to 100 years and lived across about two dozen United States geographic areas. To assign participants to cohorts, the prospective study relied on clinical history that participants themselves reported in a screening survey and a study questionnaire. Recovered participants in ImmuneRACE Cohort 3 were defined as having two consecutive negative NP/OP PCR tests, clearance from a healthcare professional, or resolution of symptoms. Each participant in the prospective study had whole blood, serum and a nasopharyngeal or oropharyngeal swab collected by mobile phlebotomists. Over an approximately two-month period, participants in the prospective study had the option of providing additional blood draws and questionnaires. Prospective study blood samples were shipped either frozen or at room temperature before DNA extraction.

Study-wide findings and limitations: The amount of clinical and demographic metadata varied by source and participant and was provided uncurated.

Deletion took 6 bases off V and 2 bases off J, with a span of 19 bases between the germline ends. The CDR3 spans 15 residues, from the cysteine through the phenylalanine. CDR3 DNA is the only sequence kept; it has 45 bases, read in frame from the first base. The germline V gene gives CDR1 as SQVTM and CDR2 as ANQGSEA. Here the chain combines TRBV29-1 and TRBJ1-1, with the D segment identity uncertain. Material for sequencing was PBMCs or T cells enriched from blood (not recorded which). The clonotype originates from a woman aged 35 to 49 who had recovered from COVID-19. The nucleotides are TGCAGCGTCGCCCAAGAGGCACTTGGTAACACTGAAGCTTTCTTT. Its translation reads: CSVAQEALGNTEAFF.